The following is a TCR beta chain sequence with its context. During active infection, Seattle patients enrolled and were then monitored through disease. V was shortened by 3 bases and J by 5 bases, with 8 bases between the two germline ends. The CDR3 spans 13 residues. CDR1 is LNHDA, CDR2 SQIVND, per germline (reference sequence). This sample was included in a study of blood T cell repertoires in COVID-19. The wider study: Sources were T cells, B-cell-depleted T cells, or PBMCs; the material itself was cDNA or gDNA.

As processed by the authors: Nucleated cell number was recorded as an estimate derived from reference gene primer amplification. The assay was immunoSEQ multiplex PCR, and TCRdb's table has in-frame clones only and misses some. That table gives V, J and clone size, and the DNA gave D and trimming. The data contain around 260,000 clones, around 92% of them singletons. V gene TRBV19 combines with J gene TRBJ1-5; D is unresolved. The TCR comes from a person aged 18-29 years with COVID-19, enrolled during active disease. Sequencing was performed on peripheral blood. The CDR3 loop is CASSIHSDQPQHF. Here the CDR3 DNA reads TGTGCCAGTAGTATTCACAGTGATCAGCCCCAGCATTTT.